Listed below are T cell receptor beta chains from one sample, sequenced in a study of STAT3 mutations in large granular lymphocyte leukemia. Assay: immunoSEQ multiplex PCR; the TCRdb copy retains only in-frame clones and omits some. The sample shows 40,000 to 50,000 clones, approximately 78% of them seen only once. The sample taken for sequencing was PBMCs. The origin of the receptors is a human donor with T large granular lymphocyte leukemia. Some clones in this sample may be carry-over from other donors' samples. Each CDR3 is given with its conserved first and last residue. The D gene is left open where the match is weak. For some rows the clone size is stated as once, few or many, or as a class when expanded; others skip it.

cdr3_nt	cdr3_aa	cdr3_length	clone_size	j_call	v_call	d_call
TGTGCCACCAGAAGGGGGGGAGGAGTGACTAATGAAAAACTGTTTTTT	CATRRGGGVTNEKLFF	16	-	TRBJ1-4	TRBV15	-
TGTGCCAGCAGCTCCGGGCCCAGCACTCAAAACTATGGCTACACCTTC	CASSSGPSTQNYGYTF	16	-	TRBJ1-2	TRBV5-4	-
TGTGCCAGCAGCCATACAAGGGAGACCCAGTACTTC	CASSHTRETQYF	12	-	TRBJ2-5	TRBV11-2	-
TGTGCCAGCAGCCTTGGACAGGGGGGCGTCGGTGAGCAGTTCTTC	CASSLGQGGVGEQFF	15	-	TRBJ2-1	TRBV7-2	TRBD1
TGTGCCAGCAGCTGGGGGAATGAGCAGTTCTTC	CASSWGNEQFF	11	-	TRBJ2-1	TRBV6-5	-
TGCGCCAGCAGCTTGGGGGTTCTGGGAGATGGTAATTCACCCCTCCACTTT	CASSLGVLGDGNSPLHF	17	-	TRBJ1-6	TRBV5-1	-
TGTGCCAGCAGCAGGACGGACTCCGTATTGAATTCACCCCTCCACTTT	CASSRTDSVLNSPLHF	16	few	TRBJ1-6	TRBV7-9	-
TGTGCCAGCAGCTTAGCAGGTGCTGTTGAATCTATTGGCTATGAGCAGTTCTTC	CASSLAGAVESIGYEQFF	18	few	TRBJ2-1	TRBV7-6	-
TGTGCCAGCACTTCCGCCCCAATCTATGGCTACACCTTC	CASTSAPIYGYTF	13	few	TRBJ1-2	TRBV28	-
TGCGCCAGCAGGACAGGGGAGTTCTATGGCTACACCTTC	CASRTGEFYGYTF	13	few	TRBJ1-2	TRBV5-1	TRBD1
TGTGCCAGTAGTATAGCGAATCAGCCCCAGCATTTT	CASSIANQPQHF	12	-	TRBJ1-5	TRBV19	-
TGTGCCAGCAGCTTAGGGGGCAATGGCTACACCTTC	CASSLGGNGYTF	12	once	TRBJ1-2	TRBV7-9	-
TGTGCCAGCATCCCGGGACTAGCAAGCGAGACCCAGTACTTC	CASIPGLASETQYF	14	-	TRBJ2-5	TRBV2	TRBD2
TGTGCCAGCACTTATACAGGGGCGGCTAATGAAAAACTGTTTTTT	CASTYTGAANEKLFF	15	once	TRBJ1-4	TRBV27	TRBD1
TGTGCCAGCAGCTCGCTAGCGGGGATAGCGGGGAGCACAGATACGCAGTATTTT	CASSSLAGIAGSTDTQYF	18	-	TRBJ2-3	TRBV7-9	TRBD2
TGTGCCAGCAGCTTAGGGGCAGGGGGGGTGAACACTGAAGCTTTCTTT	CASSLGAGGVNTEAFF	16	-	TRBJ1-1	TRBV7-9	TRBD1
TGTGCCAGCAGCCCCGGGGGACACAACTCCTACAATGAGCAGTTCTTC	CASSPGGHNSYNEQFF	16	few	TRBJ2-1	TRBV7-2	-
TGTGCCAGTAGCCCCTTTGGTTACACCGGGGAGCTGTTTTTT	CASSPFGYTGELFF	14	few	TRBJ2-2	TRBV19	-
TGCGCCAGCAGCCAAGAAGGACACTACGAGCAGTACTTC	CASSQEGHYEQYF	13	-	TRBJ2-7	TRBV4-1	-
TGTGCCAGTAGCCCCGAAAATTCACCCCTCCACTTT	CASSPENSPLHF	12	-	TRBJ1-6	TRBV19	-
TGTGCCAGCAGTCGAGGGGCCACAGGGGTGGCCTACGAGCAGTACTTC	CASSRGATGVAYEQYF	16	-	TRBJ2-7	TRBV27	TRBD1
TGTGCCAGCAGCTACAGCTCCTATAATTCACCCCTCCACTTT	CASSYSSYNSPLHF	14	once	TRBJ1-6	TRBV5-5	-
TGTGCCAGCAGCCCCACCGGGACAGGGAACGAGCAGTACTTC	CASSPTGTGNEQYF	14	-	TRBJ2-7	TRBV9	TRBD1
TGTGCCAGCAGCGCTTTCGTCGCTGAAGCTTTCTTT	CASSAFVAEAFF	12	once	TRBJ1-1	TRBV7-9	-
TGTGCCAGCTCACCACCAAGGGGGAACACTGAAGCTTTCTTT	CASSPPRGNTEAFF	14	-	TRBJ1-1	TRBV18	-
TGTGCCAGCAGCAACCGGGACTCTAGCACAGATACGCAGTATTTT	CASSNRDSSTDTQYF	15	-	TRBJ2-3	TRBV5-6	-
TGTGCCAGCAGCTTAGATAGCGGGGGGGCCTCCTACGAGCAGTACTTC	CASSLDSGGASYEQYF	16	-	TRBJ2-7	TRBV7-9	TRBD2
TGTGCCAGTAGTATAAATGGGGAGGGCACCGGGGAGCTGTTTTTT	CASSINGEGTGELFF	15	-	TRBJ2-2	TRBV19	TRBD2
TGTGCCAGCAGCTCGGGGTTTTATGGCTACACCTTC	CASSSGFYGYTF	12	-	TRBJ1-2	TRBV5-6	-
TGTGCCAGCAGCCCGCGACTAGCGGGGGGGCTTCCTACGCAGTATTTT	CASSPRLAGGLPTQYF	16	-	TRBJ2-3	TRBV7-9	TRBD2
TGTGCCAGCAGCGAGGTTACAGGGAGCAATCAGCCCCAGCATTTT	CASSEVTGSNQPQHF	15	-	TRBJ1-5	TRBV28	-
TGTGCCAGCAGCTCGAAGGGGATCTTGGTCACTGAAGCTTTCTTT	CASSSKGILVTEAFF	15	-	TRBJ1-1	TRBV7-9	-
TGTGCCAGCAGTGAAAAATGGGGCAGGGCCGAAAAACTGTTTTTT	CASSEKWGRAEKLFF	15	-	TRBJ1-4	TRBV6-1	-
TGCGCCAGCAGCTTATCCGATAAAGAGCAGTTCTTC	CASSLSDKEQFF	12	few	TRBJ2-1	TRBV5-1	-
TGTGCCAGCAGCTTAGCTGGTGACAGGGGGTCTGGCTACACCTTC	CASSLAGDRGSGYTF	15	-	TRBJ1-2	TRBV11-1	TRBD1
TGTGCCAGCAGCTTTAGGGCAGAGAGCTCTGGAAACACCATATATTTT	CASSFRAESSGNTIYF	16	-	TRBJ1-3	TRBV5-5	-
TGTGCCACCAGCAGACCTGGTCCAGGGGGCATCGCTGAAGCTTTCTTT	CATSRPGPGGIAEAFF	16	once	TRBJ1-1	TRBV15	TRBD1
TGTGCCAGCAGGATCGACAGGGGAAATTCACCCCTCCACTTT	CASRIDRGNSPLHF	14	-	TRBJ1-6	TRBV6-5	TRBD1